The entry below describes one T cell receptor beta chain. Its specificity is unknown. The data belong to a study of T cell responses to AZD1222 COVID-19 vaccine. In the study overall: Second-dose recipients at about 4 or about 12 weeks were treated as one pooled group.

Findings of the study overall: Females outnumbered males among donors, who were mostly white British; clonal diversity was possibly underestimated. Spike-wide vaccine-associated CD4 TCRs dominated at 160-218 and 743-854.

Repertoires were generated with immunoSEQ multiplex PCR, while TCRdb's copy carries only in-frame clones and drops some. The table records under 200,000 clones, around 92% of them present only once. The sequencing used peripheral blood, collected on day 0 of AZD1222 vaccination. The TCR originated in an adult in good health.

CDR3 sequence (DNA): TGTGCCATCAGTGAGTGGGGGACAGGGGCAACGAACACTGAAGCTTTCTTT. Its protein product is CAISEWGTGATNTEAFF. The chain recombines TRBV10-3 with TRBJ1-1, with 10 positions matching TRBD1. The CDR3 covers 17 residues. V shed 1 base, J shed 1 base, and the junction held 6 bases outside the gene matches. Germline V gene sequence: CDR1 ENHRY, CDR2 SYGVKD.